These 27 T cell receptor beta chains came from one sample sequenced in a study of T cell responses to AZD1222 COVID-19 vaccine. Data came from immunoSEQ multiplex PCR; TCRdb stores just in-frame clones and leaves some out. The repertoire holds about 180,000 clones, with around 90% as singletons. The sequencing here drew on peripheral blood, taken 28 days after the second AZD1222 dose. These receptors came from an adult who received the AZD1222 COVID-19 vaccine.

The chain has TRBV9 and TRBJ2-1; 9 nucleotides agree with TRBD2. This CDR3 comprises 18 residues. The V gene's germline CDR1 is SGDLS and CDR2 YYNGEE. V was pared by 0 bases and J by 0 bases, with 7 bases of the junction left unmatched. The CDR3 DNA follows: TGTGCCAGCAGCGTAGGGCTAGCGGGGATTAGCTCCTACAATGAGCAGTTCTTC. Its protein product is CASSVGLAGISSYNEQFF. Together with reference TRBV9 and TRBJ2-1, the CDR3 gives the full variable domain: DSGVTQTPKHLITATGQRVTLRCSPRSGDLSVYWYQQSLDQGLQFLIQYYNGEERAKGNILERFSAQQFPDLHSELNLSSLELGDSALYFCASSVGLAGISSYNEQFFGPGTRLTVL.

V usage is TRBV10-3 and J usage is TRBJ2-7; D is uncertain. Germline V CDR1 and CDR2: ENHRY, SYGVKD. The CDR3 runs to 14 residues. Trimming stripped 2 bases from V and 3 bases from J, with 11 bases between. CDR3 sequence (DNA): TGTGCCATCAGTGAGCCCAGCGTCAACTACGAGCAGTACTTC. It is translated as CAISEPSVNYEQYF.

The chain joins TRBV27 to TRBJ2-1; 11 bases align to TRBD2. The germline V gene has CDR1 MNHEY and CDR2 SMNVEV (reference sequence). V shed 5 bases and J 3 bases; nucleotides not matched to a gene: 12. The CDR3 length is 18 residues. The CDR3 DNA is TGTGCCAGCAGTCGACGACTAGCGGGGAACGTAGACTACAATGAGCAGTTCTTC. Residues: CASSRRLAGNVDYNEQFF.

The CDR3 protein is CASSQAPPSTGGIYEQYF. The DNA for the CDR3 is TGCGCCAGCAGCCAAGCCCCCCCTTCGACAGGAGGTATCTACGAGCAGTACTTC. V is TRBV4-3 and J is TRBJ2-7; D may be TRBD1 (6 bases). The CDR3 is 18 residues long. The germline V gene encodes CDR1 LGHNA and CDR2 YSLEER. V was pared by 1 base and J by 3 bases, with 22 bases between.

By frequency in the sample, this clone is medium-sized. The chain joins TRBV19 to TRBJ1-1; TRBD1 matches 9 bases. The CDR3 spans 16 residues. CDR1 LNHDA and CDR2 SQIVND come from the germline V gene (reference sequence). V lost 5 bases and J lost 0; bases outside the gene matches: 7. As DNA, the CDR3 is TGTGCCAGTAGTCCAAGACAGGGGGGAATGAACACTGAAGCTTTCTTT. Residues: CASSPRQGGMNTEAFF. Combining the CDR3 with reference TRBV19 and TRBJ1-1 gives the whole variable domain DGGITQSPKYLFRKEGQNVTLSCEQNLNHDAMYWYRQDPGQGLRLIYYSQIVNDFQKGDIAEGYSVSREKKESFPLTVTSAQKNPTAFYLCASSPRQGGMNTEAFFGQGTRLTVV.

This chain joins TRBV5-4 and TRBJ2-7, with D perhaps being TRBD1 or TRBD2 (5 bases each). The V gene lost 4 bases and the J gene lost 5 bases, with 13 bases spanning the gap. Germline CDR1 SGHNT, CDR2 YYREEE (reference sequence). The CDR3 is 13 residues long. CDR3 sequence: CASSGDPLNEQYF. Here the CDR3 DNA reads TGTGCCAGCAGCGGGGACCCCCTCAACGAGCAGTACTTC.

This chain uses TRBV30 with TRBJ2-1, with TRBD2 identical over 8 bases. The CDR3 is 16 amino acids. Germline CDR1 is GTSNPN and CDR2 is SVGIG (reference sequence). The J segment lost 1 base and the V segment lost 2 bases, leaving 7 bases of the junction unmatched. CDR3 region: CAWSSRLARSYNEQFF. DNA for the CDR3: TGTGCCTGGAGTTCGCGACTAGCGAGGTCCTACAATGAGCAGTTCTTC. The full variable domain, its missing parts supplied by reference TRBV30 and TRBJ2-1, is SQTIHQWPATLVQPVGSPLSLECTVEGTSNPNLYWYRQAAGRGLQLLFYSVGIGQISSEVPQNLSASRPQDRQFILSSKKLLLSDSGFYLCAWSSRLARSYNEQFFGPGTRLTVL.

The V call is TRBV2, the J call TRBJ1-6; D call uncertain. V was shortened by 5 bases and J by 14 bases, with 13 bases between the two germline ends. This CDR3 has 12 amino acids. CDR1 and CDR2 from the germline V gene are SNHLY and FYNNEI. The CDR3 DNA follows: TGTGCCAGCAGTACCCGGGCCACATCCCTCCACTTT. It translates to CASSTRATSLHF.

This chain uses TRBV4-1 with TRBJ2-5; D is possibly TRBD2 (6 bases). Trimming pared 5 bases from V and 5 bases from J, leaving 12 bases between. The CDR3 is 13 residues long. In germline, CDR1 is MGHRA, CDR2 YSYEKL. The DNA of the CDR3 is TGCGCCAGCAGCTACGGACTATGGGAGACCCAGTACTTC. This codes for CASSYGLWETQYF.

This chain links TRBV11-3 with TRBJ2-2; 8 nucleotides align to TRBD1. The CDR3 has 15 amino acids. Germline V gene data show CDR1 as SGHNT and CDR2 as YENEEA. J was trimmed by 0 bases and V by 5 bases; bases with no gene match: 2. CDR3 loop: CASSGTGANTGELFF. CDR3 coding DNA: TGTGCCAGCAGCGGGACAGGAGCGAACACCGGGGAGCTGTTTTTT.

CDR3 nucleotide sequence: TGTGCCAGTAGCCGGAGGGCGGCAGGGTTAAAGGAGGCGAACTATGGCTACACCTTC. Translating gives CASSRRAAGLKEANYGYTF. The rearrangement links TRBV19 to TRBJ1-2; possible D gene TRBD1, 5 bases. The V gene lost 6 bases and the J gene lost 2 bases, with 28 bases spanning the gap. The CDR3 spans 19 residues. Germline V lookup: CDR1 LNHDA, CDR2 SQIVND (reference sequence).

This sequence joins TRBV3-1 (or the pseudogene TRBV3-2) and TRBJ2-1, with a possible D match to TRBD2 (5 bases). CDR1 LGHDT and CDR2 YNNKEL come from the germline V gene (reference sequence). This CDR3 region has 17 residues. Trimming shortened V by 0 bases and J by 0 bases, and 12 bases separated the two germline ends. CDR3 region: CASSQDGLGLSYNEQFF. CDR3 coding DNA: TGTGCCAGCAGCCAAGACGGTCTAGGACTCTCCTACAATGAGCAGTTCTTC.

This sequence joins TRBV2 and TRBJ2-2; perhaps TRBD1 as D (6 bases). This CDR3 region has 10 residues. In germline, CDR1 is SNHLY, CDR2 FYNNEI. V gave up 9 bases and J gave up 9 bases, with 8 bases separating them. The CDR3 DNA follows: TGTGCCAGACAGGGCTGGGAGCTGTTTTTT. Translating gives CARQGWELFF.

The V gene is TRBV7-9, the J gene TRBJ2-3; D is uncertain. Looked up from germline, CDR1 is SEHNR and CDR2 is FQNEAQ (reference sequence). The CDR3 loop spans 16 amino acids. The V end was cut by 1 base, the J end by 2 bases, with 13 bases between. The CDR3 protein is CASSLDLPTHTDTQYF. Here the CDR3 DNA reads TGTGCCAGCAGCTTAGACTTACCGACTCACACAGATACGCAGTATTTT.

In this sample, this clone turned up once. The chain couples TRBV3-1 (or the pseudogene TRBV3-2) to TRBJ2-5; the match to TRBD1 covers 10 bases. The CDR3 is 13 amino acids. CDR1 LGHDT and CDR2 YNNKEL come from the germline V gene (reference sequence). J lost 5 bases, V lost 5 bases, and 2 bases had no gene match. This CDR3 reads CASSGQGVETQYF. In DNA, the CDR3 is TGTGCCAGCAGCGGACAGGGGGTGGAGACCCAGTACTTC.

This sequence joins TRBV7-9 and TRBJ2-1, with 11 bases fitting TRBD2. CDR3 size: 16 residues. The V and J ends lost 4 bases and 5 bases, in that order; junction bases with no gene match: 7. The germline V gene encodes CDR1 SEHNR and CDR2 FQNEAQ (reference sequence). CDR3 DNA: TGTGCCAGCAGCTCTAGCGGGGGGCGCGGACACAATGAGCAGTTCTTC. Its protein product is CASSSSGGRGHNEQFF.

The chain employs TRBV21-1 and TRBJ1-2. TRBV21-1 is listed as a pseudogene. The CDR3 contains 14 residues. The CDR3 spells CASSAPPRRYGYTF. CDR3 DNA: TGTGCCAGCAGCGCGCCTCCCCGGAGGTATGGCTACACCTTC.

The genes are TRBV11-3 and TRBJ1-3, with D uncertain. V was shortened by 5 bases and J by 6 bases, with 11 bases between the two germline ends. The CDR3 loop spans 13 amino acids. The germline CDR1 and CDR2 sequences are SGHNT and YENEEA. CDR3: CASSLGPQNTIYF. Written as DNA, the CDR3 is TGTGCCAGCAGCCTCGGACCCCAAAACACCATATATTTT.

This clone has only one observation. The V gene is TRBV7-8, the J gene TRBJ1-2, with a weak D call TRBD1 (5 bases). The V gene's germline CDR1 is SGHVS and CDR2 FQNEAQ. The CDR3 sequence is 16 residues long. The V and J ends lost 3 bases and 0 bases respectively, with 14 bases between them. The CDR3: CASSFGGRGANYGYTF. In DNA, the CDR3 is TGTGCCAGCAGCTTTGGGGGTAGAGGGGCTAACTATGGCTACACCTTC.

The J gene is TRBJ1-2, the V gene TRBV7-2, with D tentatively TRBD1 (5 bases). This CDR3 contains 16 residues. Germline values: CDR1 SGHTA, CDR2 FQGNSA. Trimming removed 1 base at V and 3 bases at J, with 15 bases between. This CDR3 is CASSLGPSGGDYGYTF. The CDR3 nucleotides are TGTGCCAGCAGCTTAGGCCCCTCGGGGGGAGACTATGGCTACACCTTC.

The chain links TRBV24-1 to TRBJ2-1; D might be TRBD2 (6 bases). In germline, CDR1 is KGHDR, CDR2 SFDVKD. Trimming cost V 5 bases and J 7 bases, with 11 bases left between them. The CDR3 is made up of 13 amino acids. In DNA form, the CDR3 reads TGTGCCACCAGTGTGGGGGGTAGGAATGAGCAGTTCTTC. Translating it yields CATSVGGRNEQFF.

This rearrangement joins TRBV27 to TRBJ2-1; 11 bases map to TRBD2. V was pared by 3 bases and J by 6 bases, with 10 bases of the junction left unmatched. This CDR3 comprises 17 residues. Germline lookup yields CDR1 MNHEY and CDR2 SMNVEV (reference sequence). The DNA for the CDR3 is TGTGCCAGCAGTTTGCGGCCTAGCGGGGGGTTCGGCAATGAGCAGTTCTTC. It translates to CASSLRPSGGFGNEQFF.

On this clone itself: Other nucleotide sequences in the sample specify the same CDR3. J is TRBJ2-7 and V is TRBV30; D uncertain. The CDR3 contains 12 residues. V lost 0 bases to trimming and J lost 1 base, with 4 bases between them. From germline, CDR1 is GTSNPN and CDR2 SVGIG (reference sequence). This chain's CDR3 is CAWSVGSYEQYF. The CDR3 DNA sequence: TGTGCCTGGAGTGTGGGGTCCTACGAGCAGTACTTC.

The chain has TRBV25-1 and TRBJ1-2; no firm D call. This CDR3 contains 12 residues. Trimming took off 3 bases at V and 8 bases at J, with 10 bases between the two ends. CDR1 and CDR2 (germline): MGHDK, SYGVNS. Here the CDR3 reads CASSDLVGGYTF. CDR3 in DNA: TGTGCCAGCAGTGACTTAGTGGGGGGCTACACCTTC.

The V call is TRBV19, the J call TRBJ1-5, with D perhaps TRBD1 (6 bases). The CDR3 has 19 amino acids. Trimming took off 1 base at V and 0 bases at J, with 19 bases between the two ends. In germline, CDR1 is LNHDA, CDR2 SQIVND (reference sequence). The CDR3 region has the DNA TGTGCCAGTAGTATAGGGGGTAGGGGGACGATCAATAGCAATCAGCCCCAGCATTTT. This sequence encodes CASSIGGRGTINSNQPQHF.

The chain has TRBV7-6 and TRBJ2-7; 10 bases are shared with TRBD2. The CDR3 runs 15 residues. Germline-derived CDR1 and CDR2 are SGHVS and FNYEAQ. Losses at the gene ends were 6 bases for V and 3 bases for J; bases not matched to a gene: 8. In DNA, the CDR3 is TGTGCCAGCAGGGCAACTAGCGGGGACAGCTACGAGCAGTACTTC. It specifies CASRATSGDSYEQYF.

This CDR3 reads CASSSGPFDYGYTF. For the CDR3, the DNA is TGTGCCAGCAGCTCCGGGCCCTTTGACTATGGCTACACCTTC. The rearrangement uses TRBV5-4 and TRBJ1-2; D call uncertain. The ends were cut back, 3 bases at V and 3 bases at J, with 12 bases in the middle. CDR1 is SGHNT, CDR2 YYREEE, per germline (reference sequence). The CDR3 covers 14 residues.